Shown below are 23 T cell receptor beta chains from a single sample sequenced in a study of shared clonotypes between healthy human individuals. TCRdb keeps only in-frame clones here, not all; method: immunoSEQ multiplex PCR. This table has some 2,000,000 clones, 90% to 97% appearing once. The sequenced material came from naive CD4+ T cells sorted from blood. Subset given: CD45RA+ positively selected. These receptors all stem from a man aged 18 to 35 in good health.

This chain links TRBV30 with TRBJ1-5, with unresolved D. The germline V gene encodes CDR1 GTSNPN and CDR2 SVGIG (reference sequence). Trimming cost V 1 base and J 2 bases, with 15 bases left between them. This CDR3 contains 16 residues. In DNA form, the CDR3 reads TGTGCCTGGAGTGCACGGAGCGGGCAAGGCAATCAGCCCCAGCATTTT. It specifies CAWSARSGQGNQPQHF.

This chain connects TRBV5-5 to TRBJ1-1, with D uncertain. The CDR3 has 14 amino acids. From germline, CDR1 is SGHKS and CDR2 YYEKEE (reference sequence). Trimming cost V 0 bases and J 5 bases, with 11 bases left between them. The CDR3 sequence: CASSLGRGGTEAFF. CDR3 DNA: TGTGCCAGCAGCTTGGGCAGAGGAGGGACTGAAGCTTTCTTT.

The V gene is TRBV5-6, the J gene TRBJ1-1; a weak D match, TRBD1 (5 bases). CDR3 size: 15 residues. Germline lookup yields CDR1 SGHDT and CDR2 YYEEEE. V dropped 2 bases and J dropped 6 bases, with 17 bases sitting between them. The CDR3 DNA reads as TGTGCCAGCAGCTTAGACCGGGGGTTAGGTCCTGAAGCTTTCTTT. Translated: CASSLDRGLGPEAFF.

The chain couples TRBV14 to TRBJ1-1; TRBD1 is a possible D gene (6 bases). The length of the CDR3 is 17 residues. Germline-derived CDR1 and CDR2 are SGHDN and FVKESK. V lost 0 bases, J lost 4 bases, and 18 bases lay in between. The DNA of the CDR3 is TGTGCCAGCAGCCAAGATCTAGGGGGGGGCAGCAGCACTGAAGCTTTCTTT. Its translation is CASSQDLGGGSSTEAFF.

The chain links TRBV7-2 to TRBJ2-2, with D uncertain. With 4 bases removed from V and 6 bases from J, the gap between germline ends came to 6 bases. Germline V gene lookup returns CDR1 SGHTA and CDR2 FQGNSA. The CDR3 is 12 residues long. The CDR3 region is CASSYDSGELFF. The CDR3 DNA reads as TGTGCCAGCAGCTACGACTCCGGGGAGCTGTTTTTT.

CDR3 in DNA: TGTGCCAGCAGTTACCGCGGGAGTGGTTACGAGCAGTACTTC. This sequence encodes CASSYRGSGYEQYF. The J gene is TRBJ2-7, the V gene TRBV6-5, with 7 bases identical to TRBD2. J was trimmed by 4 bases and V by 2 bases; bases with no gene match: 5. The CDR3 runs 14 residues. Per germline, CDR1 MNHEY and CDR2 SVGAGI.

This chain connects TRBV27 to TRBJ2-2; D may be TRBD2 (6 bases). V was cut by 3 bases and J by 9 bases, with 14 bases left in between. CDR1 and CDR2 from the germline V gene are MNHEY and SMNVEV (reference sequence). CDR3 length: 14 amino acids. For the CDR3, the DNA is TGTGCCAGCAGTTTGTGGGGGGTTGACCGGGAGCTGTTTTTT. Amino acids: CASSLWGVDRELFF.

With regard to this clone: The same CDR3 arises from other DNA sequences in this sample as well. V is TRBV7-8 and J is TRBJ2-7; D tentatively fits TRBD1 or TRBD2 (6 bases each). The CDR3 extends over 15 amino acids. The germline V gene has CDR1 SGHVS and CDR2 FQNEAQ. V lost 1 base and J lost 1, with 11 bases in between. The CDR3 sequence: CASSLVGGSSYEQYF. CDR3 DNA: TGTGCCAGCAGCTTAGTCGGGGGCTCGTCCTACGAGCAGTACTTC.

The rearrangement links TRBV9 to TRBJ1-4; possibly TRBD1 for D (5 bases). The length of the CDR3 is 15 residues. With 0 bases removed from V and 7 bases from J, the gap between germline ends came to 13 bases. The germline gives CDR1 SGDLS, CDR2 YYNGEE. The CDR3 bases are TGTGCCAGCAGCGTAGCGGAGGGGCGGGGTGAAAAACTGTTTTTT. It specifies CASSVAEGRGEKLFF. The whole variable domain, filled in from reference TRBV9 and TRBJ1-4, reads DSGVTQTPKHLITATGQRVTLRCSPRSGDLSVYWYQQSLDQGLQFLIQYYNGEERAKGNILERFSAQQFPDLHSELNLSSLELGDSALYFCASSVAEGRGEKLFFGSGTQLSVL.

The CDR3 DNA is TGTGCCAGCAGTTTACGGCTCAGACAAAATGAGCAGTTCTTC. Protein: CASSLRLRQNEQFF. This sequence joins TRBV28 and TRBJ2-1; D uncertain. Trimming pared 2 bases from V and 7 bases from J, leaving 12 bases between. CDR1 is MDHEN and CDR2 is SYDVKM in the germline V gene. There are 14 residues in the CDR3.

V is TRBV2 and J is TRBJ1-1; D unclear. Germline values: CDR1 SNHLY, CDR2 FYNNEI. This CDR3 is 11 amino acids long. CDR3 loop: CVVDANTEAFF. DNA for the CDR3: TGTGTTGTAGATGCGAACACTGAAGCTTTCTTT.

For this clone: Within the sample, other DNA sequences also encode this same CDR3. The V and J genes are TRBV4-1 and TRBJ2-3; the D is unclear. Germline V gives CDR1 MGHRA, CDR2 YSYEKL. V was pared by 4 bases and J by 2 bases, with 10 bases between. The CDR3 is made up of 14 amino acids. The CDR3 DNA reads TGCGCCAGCAGCCTATCAGGAACCACAGATACGCAGTATTTT. Its protein is CASSLSGTTDTQYF.

This clone came up a few times. The CDR3 bases are TGCGCCAGCAGTGACAGACAGGGGAATGGCTACACCTTC. Translation: CASSDRQGNGYTF. This chain joins TRBV10-2 and TRBJ1-2; TRBD1 aligns across 8 bases. Losses at the gene ends were 3 bases for V and 6 bases for J; bases not matched to a gene: 3. Germline V CDR1 and CDR2: WSHSY, SAAADI. The CDR3 is made up of 13 amino acids.

The CDR3 protein is CASSSPGQGAAGELFF. The CDR3 nucleotides read TGTGCCAGCAGCTCTCCGGGACAGGGTGCGGCCGGGGAGCTGTTTTTT. The V call is TRBV4-2, the J call TRBJ2-2; TRBD1 agrees at 9 bases. Germline V CDR1 and CDR2: LGHNA, YNFKEQ. J gave up 6 bases and V 5 bases, and 10 bases lay outside the gene matches. This CDR3 comprises 16 residues.

This rearrangement joins TRBV11-2 to TRBJ2-3; D call uncertain. Germline V gives CDR1 SGHAT, CDR2 FQNNGV. The CDR3 extends over 14 amino acids. The V end was cut by 1 base, the J end by 0 bases, with 5 bases between. CDR3 coding DNA: TGTGCCAGCAGCTTAGGTCATAGCACAGATACGCAGTATTTT. Residues: CASSLGHSTDTQYF.

The CDR3 DNA is TGCGCCAGCACCCCATGGGGAACTAGCACAGATACGCAGTATTTT. It codes for CASTPWGTSTDTQYF. The chain combines TRBV5-1 with TRBJ2-3; no clear D gene. Trimming took off 6 bases at V and 0 bases at J, with 14 bases between the two ends. The CDR3 runs 15 residues. Germline CDR1 reads SGHRS; CDR2 reads YFSETQ. Using reference TRBV5-1 and TRBJ2-3 for the parts outside the CDR3, the full variable domain is KAGVTQTPRYLIKTRGQQVTLSCSPISGHRSVSWYQQTPGQGLQFLFEYFSETQRNKGNFPGRFSGRQFSNSRSEMNVSTLELGDSALYLCASTPWGTSTDTQYFGPGTRLTVL.

A word on this clone: The CDR3 does not close with the conserved phenylalanine or tryptophan, likely indicating a read error. The limits of the CDR3 on the DNA are not certain, so only TCRdb's listed CDR3 is given. V gene TRBV7-9 combines with J gene TRBJ1-1. Germline assignment: CDR1 SEHNR and CDR2 FQNEAQ (reference sequence). The CDR3 contains 10 residues when both ends are counted. The CDR3: CASSLIGGNI.

To note about this clone: The same CDR3 can be traced to other DNA sequences in this sample. This chain connects TRBV5-1 to TRBJ1-1; 9 nucleotides align to TRBD1. From germline, CDR1 is SGHRS and CDR2 YFSETQ. Trimming cost V 4 bases and J 5 bases; bases outside gene matches: 6. The CDR3 runs to 14 residues. In DNA, the CDR3 is TGCGCCAGCAGCCTGGGACAGGGATGGACTGAAGCTTTCTTT. This gives the protein CASSLGQGWTEAFF.

This sequence joins TRBV28 and TRBJ2-7; possible D gene TRBD1, 6 bases. This CDR3 spans 14 amino acids. V gave up 3 bases and J gave up 3 bases, with 12 bases separating them. Germline V lookup: CDR1 MDHEN, CDR2 SYDVKM. In nucleotides, the CDR3 is TGTGCCAGCAGTTTCCCCGGACAGAACTACGAGCAGTACTTC. The encoded protein is CASSFPGQNYEQYF.

The rearrangement joins TRBV6-1 to TRBJ1-5, with D possibly TRBD1 on 5 matching bases. With 6 bases removed from V and 3 bases from J, the gap between germline ends came to 15 bases. This CDR3 comprises 15 residues. Germline CDR1 is MNHNS and CDR2 is SASEGT. This CDR3 reads CASSTGLVSNQPQHF. CDR3 DNA: TGTGCCAGCAGCACGGGACTGGTCTCCAATCAGCCCCAGCATTTT.

The rearrangement links TRBV11-2 to TRBJ1-4; D is uncertain. This CDR3 contains 14 residues. The V gene lost 5 bases and the J gene lost 5 bases, with 12 bases spanning the gap. CDR1 is SGHAT and CDR2 is FQNNGV in the germline V gene. The CDR3 is CASSPARINEKLFF. The CDR3 DNA sequence: TGTGCCAGCAGCCCAGCCCGGATAAATGAAAAACTGTTTTTT.

With regard to this clone: Distinct nucleotide sequences in the sample also encode this CDR3. The rearrangement links TRBV10-3 to TRBJ1-2; no clear D gene. Looked up from germline, CDR1 is ENHRY and CDR2 is SYGVKD. Trimming removed 6 bases from V and 0 bases from J, with 8 bases in between. CDR3 length equals 13 residues. The CDR3 sequence is CAISETPNYGYTF. The CDR3 nucleotides read TGTGCCATCAGCGAGACACCTAACTATGGCTACACCTTC.

The CDR3 nucleotides read TGCGCCAGCAGTGAGTCGGAAGCCGAGCAGTACTTC. This sequence encodes CASSESEAEQYF. This chain connects TRBV10-1 to TRBJ2-7; no reliable D call. Germline V CDR1 and CDR2: WNHNN, SYGVQD (reference sequence). V lost 0 bases to trimming and J lost 6 bases, with 6 bases between them. This CDR3 is built from 12 residues.